This T cell receptor beta chain derives from a study of T cells in Graves' hyperthyroidism and ophthalmopathy. The study excluded patients with uncontrolled infection, other autoimmune disease, pregnancy or lactation. This clonotype was counted only a few times. Its antigen remains unknown. The CDR3 runs 15 residues. V was pared by 6 bases and J by 0 bases, with 14 bases between. The germline V gene encodes CDR1 MNHEY and CDR2 SVGAGI. Findings of the study overall: Most clonotypes expanded in thyroid above 0.001 were likewise present in blood. Before onset, by a median of approximately 6.2 months, the model predicted ophthalmopathy.

RNA transcripts provided the source from which TCR beta CDR3 regions were amplified. When the TCR CDR3 underwent first-round RT-PCR, the HTBI primer set was used. TCRdb redid the calling of the multiplex PCR reads with MiXCR, one entry per CDR3 protein. Counted here are approximately 870,000 distinct CDR3 sequences, 38% occurring once; the ten biggest clones make up approximately 10%. This clonotype originated in a man younger than 35 with Graves' hyperthyroidism. The sequenced material came from blood. This chain connects TRBV6-5 to TRBJ1-1, with unresolved D. The CDR3 protein is CASSWTEPVNTEAFF. In nucleotides, the CDR3 is TGTGCCAGCAGCTGGACCGAGCCCGTGAACACTGAAGCTTTCTTT.